Sequencing of this T cell receptor beta chain was carried out in a study of cytomegalovirus exposure and HLA in healthy donors. This PCR relied on a set of 60 Vbeta primers and 13 Jbeta primers. TCRdb's table, derived via immunoSEQ multiplex PCR, lists solely in-frame clones and lacks some. The repertoire includes about 110,000 clones, 73% of them detected once, and under 10% sits in the top ten. Study results and limitations: A later analysis linked a missense variant in DCLRE1C to the trimming of TCR beta V and J genes. Across all donors, roughly uniform sequencing depth was an assumption of the presence/absence analyses. Rates of TCR association differed by HLA locus in a later analysis, with DRB1 highest and HLA-C lowest.

Remarks on this clone: Its antigen is undetermined.

This clonotype was sampled from a man aged 35 to 55 in good health and CMV-seronegative. Sequencing was done on a sample of PBMCs.

CDR3 nucleotide sequence: TGTGCCAGCAGCTCGAGCAGGGGTAGCAATCAGCCCCAGCATTTT. Translating it yields CASSSSRGSNQPQHF. This chain connects TRBV13 to TRBJ1-5, with a weak D call TRBD1 (6 bases). The V end was cut by 4 bases, the J end by 0 bases, with 10 bases between. This CDR3 spans 15 amino acids. From germline, CDR1 is PRHDT and CDR2 FYEKMQ (reference sequence).